This T cell receptor beta chain came from a study of blood T cell repertoires in COVID-19. This CDR3 is built from 15 residues. Per germline, CDR1 SGHNT and CDR2 YYREEE (reference sequence). V was pared by 0 bases and J by 0 bases, with 9 bases between. Libraries were prepared by immunoSEQ multiplex PCR; TCRdb keeps only in-frame clonotypes and omits some of them. This repertoire shows over 110,000 clones, more than 70% found once; its top ten account for 28%. The sequence derives from a human donor in a cohort sampled during active COVID-19. Sequenced sample: peripheral blood. V gene TRBV5-4 combines with J gene TRBJ1-2; D uncertain. CDR3 bases: TGTGCCAGCAGCTTGGGAGGAGCCCCTAACTATGGCTACACCTTC. Translated: CASSLGGAPNYGYTF. Full variable domain (rest looked up from reference TRBV5-4 and TRBJ1-2): ETGVTQSPTHLIKTRGQQVTLRCSSQSGHNTVSWYQQALGQGPQFIFQYYREEENGRGNFPPRFSGLQFPNYSSELNVNALELDDSALYLCASSLGGAPNYGYTFGSGTRLTVV.